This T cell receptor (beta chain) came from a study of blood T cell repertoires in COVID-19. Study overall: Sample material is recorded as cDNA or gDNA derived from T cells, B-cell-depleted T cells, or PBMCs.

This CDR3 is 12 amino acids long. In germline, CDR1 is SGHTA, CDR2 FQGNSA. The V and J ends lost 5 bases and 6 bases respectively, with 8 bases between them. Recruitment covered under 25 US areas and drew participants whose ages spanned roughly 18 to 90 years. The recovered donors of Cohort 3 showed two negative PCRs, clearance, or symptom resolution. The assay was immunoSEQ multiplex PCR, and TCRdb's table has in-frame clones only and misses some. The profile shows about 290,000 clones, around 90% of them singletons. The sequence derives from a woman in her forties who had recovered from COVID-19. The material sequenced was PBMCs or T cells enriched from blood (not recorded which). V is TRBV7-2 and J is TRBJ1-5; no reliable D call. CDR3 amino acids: CASSLGPQPQHF. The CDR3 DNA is TGTGCCAGCAGCCTTGGCCCTCAGCCCCAGCATTTT. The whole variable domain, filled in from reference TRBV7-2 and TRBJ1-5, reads GAGVSQSPSNKVTEKGKDVELRCDPISGHTALYWYRQSLGQGLEFLIYFQGNSAPDKSGLPSDRFSAERTGGSVSTLTIQRTQQEDSAVYLCASSLGPQPQHFGDGTRLSIL.